Presented here are 23 T cell receptor beta chains from one specimen sequenced in a study of immune characterization of retroperitoneal liposarcoma. Each CDR3 protein gets one entry after TCRdb re-called the PCR reads with MiXCR. The sample gives some 9,300 distinct CDR3 sequences, approximately 24% of which show up once; roughly a fifth is in the top ten. The material sequenced was blood. Receptors originate from a male donor with retroperitoneal liposarcoma.

The rearrangement joins TRBV6-1 to TRBJ1-2, with a possible D match to TRBD1 (5 bases). Germline V gives CDR1 MNHNS, CDR2 SASEGT. The CDR3 is made up of 14 amino acids. Trimming cost V 3 bases and J 8 bases, with 16 bases left between them. The CDR3 loop reads CASSEAGGRSGYTF. In DNA, the CDR3 is TGTGCCAGCAGTGAGGCGGGGGGAAGGAGCGGCTACACCTTC.

There are many counts of this clonotype. The chain joins TRBV10-2 to TRBJ2-5; D unclear. This CDR3 has 14 amino acids. Trimming cost V 4 bases and J 1 base, with 10 bases left between them. The germline V gene has CDR1 WSHSY and CDR2 SAAADI. The CDR3 reads CASSVGRSQETQYF. The DNA for the CDR3 is TGCGCCAGCAGTGTCGGCAGGTCCCAAGAGACCCAGTACTTC.

V usage is TRBV6-5 and J usage is TRBJ2-1; possibly TRBD2 for D (5 bases). The CDR3 totals 14 residues. The V and J ends lost 5 bases and 5 bases respectively, with 13 bases between them. Germline loops: CDR1 MNHEY, CDR2 SVGAGI. CDR3 in amino acids: CASSPIEGHNEQFF. CDR3 coding DNA: TGTGCCAGCAGTCCGATCGAGGGCCACAATGAGCAGTTCTTC.

The rearrangement uses TRBV7-6 and TRBJ2-1, with 12 positions matching TRBD2. V shed 1 base, J shed 3 bases, and the junction held 4 bases outside the gene matches. The CDR3 consists of 17 residues. The germline V gene has CDR1 SGHVS and CDR2 FNYEAQ. The CDR3 bases are TGTGCCAGCAGCTTAGGGGGACTAGCGGGCTACTACAATGAGCAGTTCTTC. As protein: CASSLGGLAGYYNEQFF.

This clonotype was recorded only once. The chain employs TRBV6-1 and TRBJ2-3, with D perhaps being TRBD1 or TRBD2 (5 bases each). The DNA end lines up better with TRBJ2-1; the J call may be wrong. Germline CDR1 reads MNHNS; CDR2 reads SASEGT. This CDR3 region has 15 residues. CDR3 in amino acids: CASSEAGDGTYEQFF. CDR3 bases: TGTGCCAGCAGTGAAGCGGGGGACGGCACCTACGAGCAGTTCTTC.

This clonotype showed up just a few times. The rearrangement joins TRBV7-2 to TRBJ1-2; D call uncertain. The length of the CDR3 is 15 residues. Germline-derived CDR1 and CDR2 are SGHTA and FQGNSA. Trimming removed 1 base at V and 4 bases at J, with 13 bases between. CDR3 sequence (DNA): TGTGCCAGCAGCTTAGAGCATCGCCAGAGCTATGGCTACACCTTC. This sequence encodes CASSLEHRQSYGYTF.

In its sample, this clonotype was seen once. The rearrangement joins TRBV12-3 or TRBV12-4 to TRBJ2-7; 8 nucleotides match TRBD1. There are 14 residues in the CDR3. V was pared by 5 bases and J by 0 bases, with 3 bases of the junction left unmatched. CDR3 protein: CASSRTGSSYEQYF. The DNA of the CDR3 is TGTGCCAGCAGTCGGACAGGGAGCTCCTACGAGCAGTACTTC.

This chain links TRBV12-3 or TRBV12-4 with TRBJ2-1; 7 bases agree with TRBD2. V shed 3 bases and J 7 bases; nucleotides not matched to a gene: 12. The CDR3 totals 16 residues. The CDR3 reads CASSFSGLSGLNEQFF. In DNA, the CDR3 is TGTGCCAGCAGTTTTAGCGGACTCTCGGGACTAAATGAGCAGTTCTTC.

About this clonotype itself: Given a much more abundant clone one base away, this may be a read error. CDR3 nucleotide sequence: TGTGTCAGCAGTGACAACTCTGGGGCCAACGTCCTGACTTTC. It yields the protein CVSSDNSGANVLTF. The chain is built from TRBV6-4 and TRBJ2-6; D unclear. Germline V lookup: CDR1 MRHNA, CDR2 SNTAGT. The CDR3 consists of 14 residues.

This clonotype came up a few times. The chain carries TRBV6-5 and TRBJ1-2, with D maybe TRBD1 (5 bases). This CDR3 comprises 14 residues. In germline, CDR1 is MNHEY, CDR2 SVGAGI. The V and J ends lost 5 bases and 4 bases respectively, with 14 bases between them. CDR3 loop: CASSIQGRGYGYTF. Written as DNA, the CDR3 is TGTGCCAGCAGTATCCAGGGACGGGGCTATGGCTACACCTTC.

Only a few counts were recorded for this clonotype. This rearrangement joins TRBV6-5 to TRBJ2-1; D perhaps matches TRBD2 (6 bases). The CDR3 runs 13 residues. V gave up 0 bases and J gave up 14 bases, with 14 bases separating them. Germline CDR1 and CDR2: MNHEY and SVGAGI. The CDR3 loop reads CASSYSLEGPKFF. Written as DNA, the CDR3 is TGTGCCAGCAGTTACTCGCTGGAGGGCCCAAAGTTCTTC.

This clonotype was detected ten times or more. The chain employs TRBV6-1 and TRBJ2-3; a weak D match, TRBD2 (7 bases). The CDR3 is 15 amino acids. Per the germline V gene, CDR1 is MNHNS and CDR2 is SASEGT. V lost 7 bases to trimming and J lost 1 base, with 15 bases between them. CDR3 bases: TGTGCCAGCAAGTTTGGGGGGGCCGGCACAGATACGCAGTATTTT. Its protein product is CASKFGGAGTDTQYF.

The chain carries TRBV4-1 and TRBJ1-6; 7 bases map to TRBD1. V trimming: 1 base; J trimming: 11 bases; junction bases outside the gene matches: 8. The CDR3 length is 15 residues. Germline CDR1 MGHRA, CDR2 YSYEKL. CDR3 coding DNA: TGCGCCAGCAGCCAAGGACAGGGCGTGCTACCACCCCTCCACTTT. Protein product: CASSQGQGVLPPLHF.

This clonotype was seen a few times. This chain uses TRBV6-6 with TRBJ2-5; 8 bases are shared with TRBD2. Trimming cost V 2 bases and J 11 bases; bases outside gene matches: 7. CDR3 length equals 13 residues. Germline V gene sequence: CDR1 MNHNY, CDR2 SVGAGI (reference sequence). The CDR3 bases are TGTGCCAGCAGTTACGAGCGGGAGACTGAGCAGTACTTC. Its protein is CASSYERETEQYF.

The chain combines TRBV10-2 with TRBJ2-5; 7 bases align to TRBD2. The CDR3 runs to 14 residues. Germline V CDR1 and CDR2: WSHSY, SAAADI. With V trimmed by 4 bases and J by 2 bases, 4 bases remained unmatched. In nucleotides, the CDR3 is TGCGCCAGCAGTGTGGACGGGGGGCAAGAGACCCAGTACTTC. Translating gives CASSVDGGQETQYF.

There are many counts of this clonotype. The V gene is TRBV6-1, the J gene TRBJ1-6; D unclear. Trimming pared 5 bases from V and 1 base from J, leaving 9 bases between. Germline-derived CDR1 and CDR2 are MNHNS and SASEGT. This CDR3 has 15 residues. CDR3 in amino acids: CASSFWESYNSPLHF. The CDR3 bases are TGTGCCAGCAGTTTTTGGGAGTCCTATAATTCACCCCTCCACTTT.

This clonotype was observed many times. The chain employs TRBV6-1 and TRBJ1-4; 7 bases agree with TRBD1. Trimming removed 1 base from V and 0 bases from J; junction bases left unmatched: 2. CDR3 length: 16 amino acids. Germline V lookup: CDR1 MNHNS, CDR2 SASEGT. CDR3 residues: CASSEVQGATNEKLFF. CDR3 sequence (DNA): TGTGCCAGCAGTGAAGTCCAGGGGGCAACTAATGAAAAACTGTTTTTT.

This clonotype was seen more than once but under ten times. The chain recombines TRBV6-1 with TRBJ1-5; TRBD1 matches 10 bases. Germline V gene data show CDR1 as MNHNS and CDR2 as SASEGT. Trimming at V came to 4 bases and at J to 4 bases, leaving 16 bases not matched to a gene. This CDR3 has 19 residues. For the CDR3, the DNA is TGTGCCAGCAGTGCAAAAACCGGGACAGGGGAAGGATCAAATCAGCCCCAGCATTTT. Residues: CASSAKTGTGEGSNQPQHF.

This clonotype was detected many times. CDR3 in amino acids: CASSLEWGAGTYEQYF. The CDR3 region has the DNA TGTGCCAGCAGTTTAGAGTGGGGAGCAGGAACCTACGAGCAGTACTTC. The chain couples TRBV12-3 or TRBV12-4 to TRBJ2-5, with D perhaps TRBD2 (5 bases). The better agreement between TRBJ2-7 and the DNA end casts doubt on the J call. The CDR3 covers 16 residues.

The chain joins TRBV20-1 to TRBJ1-1; 10 positions agree with TRBD1. CDR1 is DFQATT and CDR2 is SNEGSKA in the germline V gene (reference sequence). V was clipped by 7 bases and J by 3 bases; unmatched bases: 8. The CDR3 contains 14 residues. CDR3 sequence reads: CSGQGAPRDTEAFF. In nucleotides, the CDR3 is TGCAGTGGACAGGGGGCTCCTCGGGACACTGAAGCTTTCTTT.

This clonotype came up a few times. This chain connects TRBV6-1 to TRBJ1-3; D is unclear. Germline assignment: CDR1 MNHNS and CDR2 SASEGT. This CDR3 region has 12 residues. Trimming pared 6 bases from V and 10 bases from J, leaving 13 bases between. In nucleotides, the CDR3 is TGTGCCAGCAGCCGGACCGGTGAGACCATATATTTT. The encoded protein is CASSRTGETIYF.

This clonotype has ten or more counts. The CDR3, as DNA: TGCGCCAGCAAGGCACAGGGGGCTCGTACAGATACGCAGTATTTT. This gives the protein CASKAQGARTDTQYF. J is TRBJ2-3 and V is TRBV10-2; 9 positions agree with TRBD1. Losses at the gene ends were 7 bases for V and 3 bases for J; bases not matched to a gene: 8. Germline CDR1 WSHSY, CDR2 SAAADI. The CDR3 is 15 residues long.

This clonotype was detected only a few times. The rearrangement joins TRBV6-1 to TRBJ1-2; no firm D call. The V and J ends lost 3 bases and 7 bases respectively, with 15 bases between them. The CDR3 runs 14 residues. In germline, CDR1 is MNHNS, CDR2 SASEGT. The CDR3 loop is CASSDQSRSGGYTF. Written as DNA, the CDR3 is TGTGCCAGCAGTGACCAGTCAAGGAGCGGTGGCTACACCTTC.